The clone carrying this TCR beta chain was found a few times. Repertoires were generated with immunoSEQ multiplex PCR, while TCRdb's copy carries only in-frame clones and drops some. This sample has about 59,000 clones, with less than 75% found just once. The entry originates in a study of blood T cell repertoires in COVID-19. About the research overall: The origin of the acute and convalescent COVID-19 samples was the United States, Italy and Spain. Sample material is recorded as cDNA or gDNA derived from T cells, B-cell-depleted T cells, or PBMCs.

V gave up 2 bases and J gave up 6 bases, with 11 bases separating them. The CDR3 is made up of 14 amino acids. From germline, CDR1 is GTSNPN and CDR2 SVGIG (reference sequence). V and J are TRBV30 and TRBJ2-6; possibly TRBD2 for D (7 bases). This clonotype originated in a woman in her sixties or seventies with acute or convalescent COVID-19. Sequenced sample: peripheral blood. CDR3 in DNA: TGTGCCTGGAGTCGAGGGGGGGAGGCCAACGTCCTGACTTTC. The encoded protein is CAWSRGGEANVLTF.